The clone carrying this T cell receptor beta chain was recorded a few times. TCRdb itself ran the 5' RACE reads through MiXCR, one entry per CDR3 protein. This table has under 300,000 distinct CDR3 sequences, approximately 18% appearing once. This sample stems from a study of T-cell memory formation after mild COVID-19. Trimming stripped 2 bases from V and 6 bases from J, with 15 bases between. The CDR3 length is 15 residues. Germline V gene data show CDR1 as MNHEY and CDR2 as SVGAGI. The rearrangement links TRBV6-5 to TRBJ2-3; TRBD2 is a possible D gene (7 bases). The origin of this receptor is a man between 18 and 29 years old who had mild COVID-19 (a few samples of this study predate the infection). Cell type and time point are not known. Input material: PBMCs or a T cell subset sorted from them (not recorded which). CDR3 protein: CASSYGGATSDTQYF. CDR3 sequence (DNA): TGTGCCAGCAGTTACGGGGGGGCCACTTCGGATACGCAGTATTTT.